A single sample is the source of the 32 T cell receptor beta chains below, sequenced in a study of human CD4 T cells and Enterobacteriaceae. Sequencing was performed with immunoSEQ multiplex PCR; in TCRdb, only in-frame clones are kept and a portion is missing. Of 25,000 to 30,000 clones listed, 70% to 85% are singletons. Memory CD4+ T cells were sorted as all CD4+ cells except CD45RA+CCR7+CD95- naive cells, over 95% pure. The sequencing input was memory CD4+ T cells from blood. These receptors originate from a human donor in good health.

This clone appeared a few times. The gene calls are TRBV21-1 and TRBJ2-5; TRBD1 is the table's D call and was not checked against the DNA. TRBV21-1 corresponds to a pseudogene. This CDR3 spans 12 amino acids. This CDR3 reads CAGDRGQETQYF. DNA for the CDR3: TGTGCCGGAGACAGGGGCCAAGAGACCCAGTACTTC.

The rearrangement joins TRBV11-2 to TRBJ2-1; D possibly corresponds to TRBD2 (6 bases). Deletions cut 0 bases from V and 2 bases from J, with 14 bases between. The CDR3 runs to 17 residues. The germline CDR1 and CDR2 sequences are SGHAT and FQNNGV. This CDR3 reads CASSLDRAGKTYNEQFF. The CDR3 DNA follows: TGTGCCAGCAGCTTAGACAGAGCGGGTAAAACCTACAATGAGCAGTTCTTC.

This chain joins TRBV6-1 and TRBJ1-5; D call uncertain. This CDR3 spans 16 amino acids. Trimming pared 4 bases from V and 0 bases from J, leaving 13 bases between. In germline, CDR1 is MNHNS, CDR2 SASEGT. In nucleotides, the CDR3 is TGTGCCAGCAGTGCGGGTCAACCGTATAGCAATCAGCCCCAGCATTTT. Protein: CASSAGQPYSNQPQHF.

The rearrangement uses TRBV30 and TRBJ1-2, with D unresolved. CDR1 is GTSNPN, CDR2 SVGIG, per germline (reference sequence). The CDR3 runs to 12 residues. The ends were cut back, 2 bases at V and 8 bases at J, with 12 bases in the middle. The CDR3 DNA is TGTGCCTGGAGTTACGGGAGCGGGGGCTACACCTTC. Protein product: CAWSYGSGGYTF. The full variable domain, with the rest looked up from reference TRBV30 and TRBJ1-2, is SQTIHQWPATLVQPVGSPLSLECTVEGTSNPNLYWYRQAAGRGLQLLFYSVGIGQISSEVPQNLSASRPQDRQFILSSKKLLLSDSGFYLCAWSYGSGGYTFGSGTRLTVV.

The V and J genes are TRBV7-9 and TRBJ2-3, with a possible D match to TRBD1 (5 bases). Germline values: CDR1 SEHNR, CDR2 FQNEAQ (reference sequence). This CDR3 has 14 amino acids. V lost 10 bases, J lost 2 bases, and 16 bases lay in between. The CDR3 sequence is CATQLSGFTDTQYF. The DNA for the CDR3 is TGTGCCACCCAGCTTTCAGGGTTCACAGATACGCAGTATTTT.

The chain joins TRBV9 to TRBJ2-2; 7 bases are a match to TRBD1. The CDR3 consists of 14 residues. The V segment lost 4 bases and the J segment 5 bases; nucleotides outside the gene matches: 5. Germline CDR1 reads SGDLS; CDR2 reads YYNGEE. The chain's CDR3 is CASSKGQPTGELFF. The CDR3 region has the DNA TGTGCCAGCAGCAAGGGACAGCCTACCGGGGAGCTGTTTTTT.

This chain's CDR3 is CASSGTGRGSNTGELFF. The CDR3 DNA sequence: TGTGCCAGCAGCGGTACGGGCAGGGGGTCGAACACCGGGGAGCTGTTTTTT. The chain employs TRBV7-8 and TRBJ2-2; 7 nucleotides match TRBD1. The CDR3 totals 17 residues. V gave up 5 bases and J gave up 0 bases; unmatched junction bases: 9. In germline, CDR1 is SGHVS, CDR2 FQNEAQ. The complete variable domain, with remaining parts taken from reference TRBV7-8 and TRBJ2-2, reads GAGVSQSPRYKVAKRGQDVALRCDPISGHVSLFWYQQALGQGPEFLTYFQNEAQLDKSGLPSDRFFAERPEGSVSTLKIQRTQQEDSAVYLCASSGTGRGSNTGELFFGEGSRLTVL.

The V call is TRBV30, the J call TRBJ1-2; TRBD1 aligns across 9 bases. After removal of 3 bases from V and 8 bases from J, the junction contained 13 bases not matched to a gene. The CDR3 is 15 amino acids. The germline V gene has CDR1 GTSNPN and CDR2 SVGIG (reference sequence). The CDR3 loop reads CAWSGDRGLTRGYTF. CDR3 nucleotides: TGTGCCTGGAGCGGCGACAGGGGGTTAACTAGAGGCTACACCTTC.

V is TRBV5-1 and J is TRBJ2-5; D perhaps matches TRBD2 (5 bases). The CDR3 has 14 residues. The V gene's germline CDR1 is SGHRS and CDR2 YFSETQ. V lost 4 bases to trimming and J lost 3 bases, with 13 bases between them. The CDR3: CASSQLGAEETQYF. The CDR3 DNA reads as TGCGCCAGCAGCCAGCTGGGAGCGGAAGAGACCCAGTACTTC. The full variable domain, rest sourced from reference TRBV5-1 and TRBJ2-5, is KAGVTQTPRYLIKTRGQQVTLSCSPISGHRSVSWYQQTPGQGLQFLFEYFSETQRNKGNFPGRFSGRQFSNSRSEMNVSTLELGDSALYLCASSQLGAEETQYFGPGTRLLVL.

This clone was detected only a few times. The chain combines TRBV7-9 with TRBJ1-2, with D perhaps TRBD1 (5 bases). CDR1 is SEHNR and CDR2 is FQNEAQ in the germline V gene (reference sequence). The length of the CDR3 is 15 residues. V lost 5 bases and J 7 bases, leaving 20 bases between the germline ends. The CDR3 sequence is CASSVLTVRGFGYTF. The DNA for the CDR3 is TGTGCCAGCAGCGTATTGACAGTACGGGGTTTTGGCTACACCTTC.

The genes are TRBV6-6 and TRBJ1-2; 8 nucleotides line up with TRBD1. The CDR3 length is 15 residues. V shed 6 bases, J shed 8 bases, and the junction held 14 bases outside the gene matches. Germline-derived CDR1 and CDR2 are MNHNY and SVGAGI (reference sequence). CDR3 DNA: TGTGCCAGCAGAGGACAGGGTCGAGATTCTAGAGGCTACACCTTC. Translation: CASRGQGRDSRGYTF.

The V and J genes are TRBV28 and TRBJ1-3; D call uncertain. Germline lookup yields CDR1 MDHEN and CDR2 SYDVKM. The CDR3 consists of 17 residues. V was clipped by 8 bases and J by 3 bases, with 23 bases between them. CDR3 in DNA: TGTGCCAGCTCACCCCTCCAGGCCCCCAACCATGGAAACACCATATATTTT. It is translated as CASSPLQAPNHGNTIYF.

The rearrangement uses TRBV28 and TRBJ2-1; D is undetermined. Trimming took 6 bases from V and 3 from J, leaving 15 bases between them. Germline values: CDR1 MDHEN, CDR2 SYDVKM. CDR3 length equals 15 residues. This CDR3 is CASSFDVQNYNEQFF. Here the CDR3 DNA reads TGTGCCAGCAGCTTCGACGTGCAGAACTACAATGAGCAGTTCTTC. The full variable domain, its missing parts supplied by reference TRBV28 and TRBJ2-1, is DVKVTQSSRYLVKRTGEKVFLECVQDMDHENMFWYRQDPGLGLRLIYFSYDVKMKEKGDIPEGYSVSREKKERFSLILESASTNQTSMYLCASSFDVQNYNEQFFGPGTRLTVL.

The V gene is TRBV5-1, the J gene TRBJ1-2, with no clear D. This CDR3 comprises 13 residues. V dropped 0 bases and J dropped 2 bases, with 5 bases sitting between them. CDR1 and CDR2 (germline): SGHRS, YFSETQ. The CDR3 loop reads CASSLAGNYGYTF. The DNA for the CDR3 is TGCGCCAGCAGCTTGGCTGGGAACTATGGCTACACCTTC. Looking up the rest from reference TRBV5-1 and TRBJ1-2 gives the full variable domain: KAGVTQTPRYLIKTRGQQVTLSCSPISGHRSVSWYQQTPGQGLQFLFEYFSETQRNKGNFPGRFSGRQFSNSRSEMNVSTLELGDSALYLCASSLAGNYGYTFGSGTRLTVV.

CDR3 sequence reads: CASRKLRGSNTEAFF. The DNA of the CDR3 is TGTGCCAGCAGGAAACTCAGGGGTTCGAACACTGAAGCTTTCTTT. The chain recombines TRBV27 with TRBJ1-1; D may be TRBD1 (6 bases). The CDR3 sequence is 15 residues long. The germline CDR1 and CDR2 sequences are MNHEY and SMNVEV (reference sequence). V shed 6 bases and J shed 1 base, with 15 bases lying between them.

This chain connects TRBV7-9 to TRBJ2-2; the D gene is possibly TRBD2 (7 bases). V was shortened by 8 bases and J by 2 bases, with 15 bases between the two germline ends. This CDR3 region has 15 residues. CDR1 SEHNR and CDR2 FQNEAQ come from the germline V gene (reference sequence). The CDR3 DNA sequence: TGTGCCAGCTCCCGGGGGGCGACCAACACCGGGGAGCTGTTTTTT. It is translated as CASSRGATNTGELFF.

This chain links TRBV7-6 with TRBJ2-5; no definite D call. The CDR3 contains 12 residues. From germline, CDR1 is SGHVS and CDR2 FNYEAQ. The V and J ends lost 5 bases and 5 bases respectively, with 9 bases between them. The CDR3 loop reads CASSQTRETQYF. The CDR3, as DNA: TGTGCCAGCAGCCAAACCAGGGAGACCCAGTACTTC.

The chain has TRBV10-3 and TRBJ1-2; D is unclear. V lost 4 bases and J 2 bases, leaving 5 bases between the germline ends. The germline V gene has CDR1 ENHRY and CDR2 SYGVKD. The CDR3 has 12 amino acids. CDR3 nucleotides: TGTGCCATCAGTGCGGGAAACTATGGCTACACCTTC. Translated, it gives CAISAGNYGYTF.

The chain joins TRBV2 to TRBJ2-4; 13 bases agree with TRBD2. Trimming took 1 base from V and 6 from J; bases not matched to a gene: 15. The germline gives CDR1 SNHLY, CDR2 FYNNEI. The CDR3 has 20 amino acids. CDR3 coding DNA: TGTGCCAGCAGTGAAGGCGGGGGAGAACTAGCGGGAGGGCCGAGAAACATTCAGTACTTC. This gives the protein CASSEGGGELAGGPRNIQYF.

This clone showed up just a few times. This chain connects TRBV27 to TRBJ2-7; TRBD2 matches at 8 bases. CDR3 length: 17 residues. Germline assignment: CDR1 MNHEY and CDR2 SMNVEV (reference sequence). V was pared by 5 bases and J by 4 bases, with 16 bases of the junction left unmatched. CDR3 residues: CASSPLFTSGVPYEQYF. DNA for the CDR3: TGTGCCAGCAGTCCATTATTCACTAGCGGAGTCCCGTACGAGCAGTACTTC.

The CDR3 sequence is CASSSYGTDFDTIYF. Here the CDR3 DNA reads TGCGCCAGCAGCTCGTACGGGACAGACTTCGACACCATATATTTT. The gene calls are TRBV5-1 and TRBJ1-3, with TRBD1 matching 7 bases. Germline CDR1 reads SGHRS; CDR2 reads YFSETQ. This CDR3 is 15 amino acids long. With V trimmed by 3 bases and J by 8 bases, 11 bases remained unmatched. Full variable domain (outside the CDR3, taken from reference TRBV5-1 and TRBJ1-3): KAGVTQTPRYLIKTRGQQVTLSCSPISGHRSVSWYQQTPGQGLQFLFEYFSETQRNKGNFPGRFSGRQFSNSRSEMNVSTLELGDSALYLCASSSYGTDFDTIYFGEGSWLTVV.

The chain combines TRBV5-4 with TRBJ1-1, with 7 bases matching TRBD1. The CDR3 runs 15 residues. Germline V gene lookup returns CDR1 SGHNT and CDR2 YYREEE (reference sequence). V was pared by 4 bases and J by 6 bases, with 12 bases of the junction left unmatched. CDR3 in DNA: TGTGCCAGCAGCGCGACCAACAGGGGAAACGCTGAAGCTTTCTTT. Its translation: CASSATNRGNAEAFF.

This chain links TRBV27 with TRBJ1-5; no clear D. Germline-derived CDR1 and CDR2 are MNHEY and SMNVEV (reference sequence). The CDR3 loop spans 16 amino acids. Trimming cost V 2 bases and J 3 bases, with 14 bases left between them. CDR3 sequence: CASSLGGFLDNQPQHF. DNA of the CDR3: TGTGCCAGCAGTTTAGGTGGCTTCCTAGACAATCAGCCCCAGCATTTT.

This sequence joins TRBV5-6 and TRBJ2-3, with TRBD2 as a possible D gene (5 bases). The germline V gene has CDR1 SGHDT and CDR2 YYEEEE. V lost 0 bases, J lost 5 bases, and 13 bases lay in between. The CDR3 consists of 15 residues. The DNA of the CDR3 is TGTGCCAGCAGCTTGGCAAGGGCTGGAGGAGATACGCAGTATTTT. It is translated as CASSLARAGGDTQYF.

This sequence joins TRBV6-1 and TRBJ2-5; 9 bases agree with TRBD2. The germline gives CDR1 MNHNS, CDR2 SASEGT. The CDR3 is 15 amino acids. V dropped 2 bases and J dropped 3; count of bases not matched to a gene: 4. The CDR3 loop reads CASSEFVAGEETQYF. The CDR3 nucleotides read TGTGCCAGCAGTGAATTTGTAGCGGGAGAAGAGACCCAGTACTTC.

The chain is built from TRBV7-2 and TRBJ2-7; no clear D gene. The CDR3 runs 12 residues. Trimming took 4 bases from V and 2 from J, leaving 6 bases between them. Germline V gene sequence: CDR1 SGHTA, CDR2 FQGNSA. The CDR3 DNA is TGTGCCAGCAGCTCGAACACCTACGAGCAGTACTTC. It codes for CASSSNTYEQYF.

The V call is TRBV4-1, the J call TRBJ1-3; TRBD1 matches at 11 bases. V shed 5 bases, J shed 6 bases, and the junction held 9 bases outside the gene matches. The CDR3 length is 16 residues. Germline V gives CDR1 MGHRA, CDR2 YSYEKL. CDR3 nucleotide sequence: TGCGCCAGCAGCACCTACCCGGGACAGGGGGTAAACACCATATATTTT. As protein: CASSTYPGQGVNTIYF.

J is TRBJ2-4 and V is TRBV29-1; 7 bases are a match to TRBD1. The CDR3 length is 11 residues. With 7 bases clipped from V and 6 bases from J, the junction kept 3 bases outside the gene matches. Looked up from germline, CDR1 is SQVTM and CDR2 is ANQGSEA. CDR3: CSGGDRNIQYF. CDR3 DNA sequence: TGCAGCGGAGGGGACAGAAACATTCAGTACTTC.

The chain uses TRBV7-2 and TRBJ1-4, with no clear D. The CDR3 contains 15 residues. Germline CDR1 is SGHTA and CDR2 is FQGNSA. The V end was cut by 2 bases, the J end by 4 bases, with 11 bases between. The CDR3: CASSLSTALNEKLFF. Written as DNA, the CDR3 is TGTGCCAGCAGCTTAAGTACAGCCCTTAATGAAAAACTGTTTTTT.

The chain has TRBV7-9 and TRBJ2-2; D uncertain. Trimming pared 3 bases from V and 3 bases from J, leaving 8 bases between. Germline lookup yields CDR1 SEHNR and CDR2 FQNEAQ (reference sequence). The CDR3 totals 14 residues. CDR3 loop: CASSFTTDTGELFF. The CDR3 coding sequence is TGTGCCAGCAGCTTTACAACGGACACCGGGGAGCTGTTTTTT.

V is TRBV6-5 and J is TRBJ1-5; 10 bases match TRBD1. The germline CDR1 and CDR2 sequences are MNHEY and SVGAGI. V was clipped by 5 bases and J by 8 bases; unmatched bases: 6. This CDR3 spans 14 amino acids. The DNA of the CDR3 is TGTGCCAGCAGTACGCGGGACAGGGGAGAGCCCCAGCATTTT. Residues: CASSTRDRGEPQHF.

This clone was found a few times. J is TRBJ2-2 and V is TRBV9; D gene unclear. Germline V lookup: CDR1 SGDLS, CDR2 YYNGEE. Trimming cost V 3 bases and J 0 bases, with 9 bases left between them. This CDR3 contains 15 residues. DNA for the CDR3: TGTGCCAGCAGCGGTACCCTCGCGAACACCGGGGAGCTGTTTTTT. Amino acids: CASSGTLANTGELFF.